Below, 17 T cell receptor beta chains from the same sample are listed, as sequenced in a study of T-cell memory formation after mild COVID-19. TCRdb processed the 5' RACE reads anew with MiXCR; each CDR3 protein has one entry. Among about 150,000 distinct CDR3 sequences listed, roughly 15% were seen once. Sequences were obtained from PBMCs or a T cell subset sorted from them (not recorded which). These receptors originate from an adult woman who had mild COVID-19 (a few samples of this study predate the infection). Cell type and time point are not known.

The chain couples TRBV11-2 to TRBJ2-3, with 11 bases matching TRBD2. The CDR3 contains 17 residues. Germline assignment: CDR1 SGHAT and CDR2 FQNNGV. The V gene end was trimmed by 3 bases and the J gene end by 6 bases; junction bases not matched to a gene: 11. CDR3 in amino acids: CASSLQLAGDYTDTQYF. CDR3 nucleotide sequence: TGTGCCAGCAGCTTGCAACTAGCGGGGGATTATACGGATACGCAGTATTTT.

This clonotype came up a few times. This chain connects TRBV5-1 to TRBJ2-3, with D possibly matching TRBD2 (5 bases). Germline V gene lookup returns CDR1 SGHRS and CDR2 YFSETQ. Trimming removed 6 bases from V and 0 bases from J, with 11 bases in between. CDR3 size: 14 residues. The CDR3 DNA reads TGCGCCAGCAAGGGCAGGACTAGCACAGATACGCAGTATTTT. It specifies CASKGRTSTDTQYF.

This clonotype was seen a few times. The V and J genes are TRBV5-1 and TRBJ2-5, with 10 bases matching TRBD2. Losses at the gene ends were 3 bases for V and 5 bases for J; bases not matched to a gene: 13. Germline values: CDR1 SGHRS, CDR2 YFSETQ. This CDR3 has 17 amino acids. The CDR3 region has the DNA TGCGCCAGCAGCTGGGGACTCAGCGGGGGGGCTTCGGAGACCCAGTACTTC. This sequence encodes CASSWGLSGGASETQYF.

This clonotype was counted at least ten times. The chain links TRBV7-2 to TRBJ1-3, with 9 bases that match TRBD1. The CDR3 length is 14 residues. Trimming at V came to 4 bases and at J to 4 bases, leaving 2 bases not matched to a gene. CDR1 is SGHTA, CDR2 FQGNSA, per germline. CDR3 nucleotides: TGTGCCAGCAGCTCCGGGACAGGGGGAAACACCATATATTTT. Its protein product is CASSSGTGGNTIYF.

This clonotype was counted only a few times. The J gene is TRBJ2-7, the V gene TRBV7-9; TRBD2 agrees at 9 bases. There are 15 residues in the CDR3. Germline trimming cut 0 bases from V and 6 bases from J; bases unmatched to any gene: 6. Germline V gene lookup returns CDR1 SEHNR and CDR2 FQNEAQ (reference sequence). As DNA, the CDR3 is TGTGCCAGCAGCTTAGCTTCAGCGGGAGGTGGCGAGCAGTACTTC. Protein product: CASSLASAGGGEQYF.

This clonotype was recorded a few times. This chain connects TRBV7-2 to TRBJ2-1, with TRBD2 identical over 11 bases. The CDR3 has 17 residues. Germline lookup yields CDR1 SGHTA and CDR2 FQGNSA. Trimming cost V 2 bases and J 5 bases; bases outside gene matches: 8. The CDR3 nucleotides read TGTGCCAGCAGCTTAACCGGGACTAGCGGAGCACACAATGAGCAGTTCTTC. It translates to CASSLTGTSGAHNEQFF. Using reference TRBV7-2 and TRBJ2-1 for the parts outside the CDR3, the full variable domain is GAGVSQSPSNKVTEKGKDVELRCDPISGHTALYWYRQSLGQGLEFLIYFQGNSAPDKSGLPSDRFSAERTGGSVSTLTIQRTQQEDSAVYLCASSLTGTSGAHNEQFFGPGTRLTVL.

The V gene is TRBV29-1, the J gene TRBJ2-7, with TRBD2 matching over 7 bases. Germline V gene lookup returns CDR1 SQVTM and CDR2 ANQGSEA. The CDR3 consists of 14 residues. Trimming took 4 bases from V and 2 from J; bases not matched to a gene: 8. CDR3 coding DNA: TGCAGCGTTGTTCTTCGGGGGGACGCCTACGAGCAGTACTTC. Residues: CSVVLRGDAYEQYF.

In this sample, this clonotype turned up many times. This chain uses TRBV20-1 with TRBJ2-7, with TRBD1 identical over 7 bases. This CDR3 is built from 13 residues. J was trimmed by 3 bases and V by 4 bases; bases with no gene match: 6. Germline V lookup: CDR1 DFQATT, CDR2 SNEGSKA (reference sequence). CDR3 sequence: CSANGDRSYEQYF. CDR3 nucleotide sequence: TGCAGTGCTAACGGGGACAGAAGCTACGAGCAGTACTTC.

The sample holds many counts of this clonotype. The chain joins TRBV7-2 to TRBJ2-7; 11 bases align to TRBD2. V lost 1 base, J lost 6 bases, and 2 bases stayed unmatched. The CDR3 sequence is 14 residues long. Germline CDR1 reads SGHTA; CDR2 reads FQGNSA. The CDR3 loop reads CASSLVAGGPEQYF. The CDR3 nucleotides are TGTGCCAGCAGCTTAGTAGCGGGAGGGCCCGAGCAGTACTTC.

Ten or more counts support this clonotype. V and J are TRBV5-5 and TRBJ2-1; possible D gene TRBD1, 5 bases. V lost 2 bases, J lost 3 bases, and 6 bases lay in between. The CDR3 length is 13 residues. Germline V gives CDR1 SGHKS, CDR2 YYEKEE (reference sequence). Written as DNA, the CDR3 is TGTGCCAGCAGCTTCAGGGTCTACAATGAGCAGTTCTTC. Translation: CASSFRVYNEQFF.

Only a few counts were recorded for this clonotype. The CDR3 DNA sequence: TGTGCCAGCAGCCGGGGACAGGGTAGGGGAACTGAAGCTTTCTTT. The encoded protein is CASSRGQGRGTEAFF. The chain employs TRBV13 and TRBJ1-1, with 9 bases lining up with TRBD1. This CDR3 has 15 residues. CDR1 PRHDT and CDR2 FYEKMQ come from the germline V gene (reference sequence). V gave up 5 bases and J gave up 5 bases; unmatched junction bases: 9.

This clonotype was detected only a few times. The chain employs TRBV14 and TRBJ1-1; tentatively, D is TRBD1 (6 bases). The ends were cut back, 1 base at V and 3 bases at J, with 9 bases in the middle. The CDR3 runs 14 residues. Germline V gene sequence: CDR1 SGHDN, CDR2 FVKESK. This chain's CDR3 is CASSQAAGDTEAFF. CDR3 nucleotide sequence: TGTGCCAGCAGCCAAGCGGCAGGGGACACTGAAGCTTTCTTT.

This clonotype was recorded at least ten times. The chain employs TRBV7-3 and TRBJ2-5; 9 nucleotides match TRBD1. The CDR3 length is 17 residues. V gave up 5 bases and J gave up 4 bases; unmatched junction bases: 14. Germline loops: CDR1 SGHTA, CDR2 FQGTGA. The CDR3 nucleotides read TGTGCCAGCAGCCCCGGGGGGACTCACAGGGGGCGAGAGACCCAGTACTTC. Its translation: CASSPGGTHRGRETQYF.

This clonotype was picked up a small number of times. This chain connects TRBV11-2 to TRBJ2-1; unclear D gene. The germline V gene encodes CDR1 SGHAT and CDR2 FQNNGV. V was cut by 0 bases and J by 0 bases, with 15 bases left in between. This CDR3 spans 18 amino acids. DNA of the CDR3: TGTGCCAGCAGCTTAGACACCTTCGGCACAAGCTCCTACAATGAGCAGTTCTTC. It specifies CASSLDTFGTSSYNEQFF.

A few counts support this clonotype. The chain recombines TRBV13 with TRBJ2-3; tentatively, D is TRBD1 (6 bases). Germline CDR1 is PRHDT and CDR2 is FYEKMQ (reference sequence). The CDR3 loop spans 14 amino acids. V gave up 5 bases and J gave up 6 bases, with 15 bases separating them. The CDR3 region is CASSQEGGRDTQYF. DNA for the CDR3: TGTGCCAGCAGCCAAGAAGGGGGACGGGATACGCAGTATTTT. Supplemented by reference TRBV13 and TRBJ2-3, the full variable domain reads AAGVIQSPRHLIKEKRETATLKCYPIPRHDTVYWYQQGPGQDPQFLISFYEKMQSDKGSIPDRFSAQQFSDYHSELNMSSLELGDSALYFCASSQEGGRDTQYFGPGTRLTVL.

Only a few counts were recorded for this clonotype. This chain joins TRBV5-1 and TRBJ1-2; TRBD1 might be the D (6 bases). The ends were cut back, 4 bases at V and 1 base at J, with 14 bases in the middle. This CDR3 is built from 15 residues. Germline loops: CDR1 SGHRS, CDR2 YFSETQ. The DNA of the CDR3 is TGCGCCAGCAGCGAAGCACCACAGGGTAACTATGGCTACACCTTC. Protein sequence: CASSEAPQGNYGYTF.

The chain employs TRBV29-1 and TRBJ2-1, with 9 bases aligning to TRBD2. The ends lost 3 bases at V and 0 bases at J; junction bases unmatched: 3. Looked up from germline, CDR1 is SQVTM and CDR2 is ANQGSEA. The CDR3 covers 15 residues. The CDR3 bases are TGCAGCGTTGAGTCGACTAGCGGCTCCTACAATGAGCAGTTCTTC. Its protein is CSVESTSGSYNEQFF.